This record concerns one T cell receptor (beta chain) sequence. Its cognate antigen has yet to be identified. Base qualities were left out, and no much larger clone turns up one base away. This record belongs to a study of blood T cell repertoires in COVID-19 (dated by TCRdb to the early 2020s). The study in broad terms: The collaborator samples originated in the United States, Italy and Spain and spanned the acute and convalescent phases of COVID-19. The prospective study material was composed of cDNA or gDNA derived from T cells, B-cell-depleted T cells, or PBMCs. The sample metadata nearly always contained a de-identified subject ID, COVID-19 status, age in years and sex. Where available, HLA class I and class II types were taken from metadata supplied by the sample provider and were not determined by assay-based typing. Deeply sampled blood TCRbeta repertoires from subjects exposed to, actively infected with, or recovered from COVID-19 were included in the dataset. The repertoires were released in a freely available public database meant as a resource for research on the immune response to SARS-CoV-2. The samples were drawn from the first 160 participants of the ongoing ImmuneRACE study and from over a thousand subjects provided by 6 global collaborators. Overall results and qualifications from the work: How much clinical and demographic metadata was included differed by source and by participant, and the metadata was provided uncurated.

The immunoSEQ Assay, a bias-controlled multiplex PCR, was used to amplify TCRbeta CDR3 regions from genomic DNA. As for the original processing: Within the assay, amplification of reference gene primers was used to estimate how many nucleated cells each sample contained. Sequence reads were collapsed and filtered to measure the absolute abundance of every unique TCRbeta CDR3 rearrangement. For each sample, productive Simpson clonality was calculated as the square root of Simpson's diversity index across productive rearrangements. Sourced from immuneACCESS, this table was stored by TCRdb with only in-frame sequences that have V and J called. A share of the clones is absent; for the studies checked, an unresolved V gene accounts for under half, and the remainder has no known explanation. That table supplies the V and J calls and clone size; D and trimming were determined from the DNA. The sample data list 140,000 or so clones, and 87% of these were observed just once. Of the sample, over 9% is held by the ten largest clones.

V drops 5 bases and J drops 7 bases, leaving 15 bases in between. CDR1 and CDR2 are drawn from the germline V gene (reference sequence): GTSNPN, SVGIG. From the cysteine through the phenylalanine, the CDR3 covers 13 amino acids. The DNA shown is the 39-base CDR3, in frame from base 1. Participants in the prospective study were enrolled through a virtual design, were aged roughly 18 to 100 years, and lived in about two dozen United States geographic areas. To assign participants to cohorts, the prospective study relied on clinical history that participants themselves reported in a screening survey and a study questionnaire. Recovered participants in ImmuneRACE Cohort 3 were defined as having two consecutive negative NP/OP PCR tests, clearance from a healthcare professional, or resolution of symptoms. In the prospective study, whole blood, serum and a nasopharyngeal or oropharyngeal swab were collected from each participant by mobile phlebotomists. Additional blood draws and questionnaires over an approximately two-month period could optionally be provided by prospective study participants. Blood samples from the prospective study were shipped frozen or at room temperature prior to DNA extraction.

Sequenced sample: PBMCs or T cells enriched from blood (not recorded which). The source of this sequence is a man aged 55-75 years who had recovered from COVID-19. Rearrangement joined TRBV30 to TRBJ2-1; the D gene assignment is perhaps TRBD1 or TRBD2, with each matching 6 bases. The CDR3: CAWGGQQSNEQFF. The nucleotide sequence is given as TGTGCCTGGGGGGGGCAGCAGTCAAATGAGCAGTTCTTC.